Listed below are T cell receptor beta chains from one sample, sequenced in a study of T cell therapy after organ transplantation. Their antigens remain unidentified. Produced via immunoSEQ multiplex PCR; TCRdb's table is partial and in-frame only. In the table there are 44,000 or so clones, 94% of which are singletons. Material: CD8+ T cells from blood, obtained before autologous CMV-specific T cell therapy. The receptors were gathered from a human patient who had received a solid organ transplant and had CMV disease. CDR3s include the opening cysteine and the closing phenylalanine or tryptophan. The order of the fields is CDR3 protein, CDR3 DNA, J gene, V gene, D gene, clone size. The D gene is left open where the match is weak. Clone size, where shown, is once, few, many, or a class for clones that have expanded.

CASSDLTSRADTQYF TGTGCCAGCAGCGATCTGACTAGCAGGGCAGATACGCAGTATTTT TRBJ2-3 TRBV5-4 TRBD2 -
CASSYSGEANYGYTF TGTGCCAGCAGTTACTCAGGAGAAGCTAACTATGGCTACACCTTC TRBJ1-2 TRBV6-5 - -
CASSPTVKGTYEQYF TGTGCCAGCTCACCGACAGTCAAGGGGACCTACGAGCAGTACTTC TRBJ2-7 TRBV18 - once
CASSSIQETQYF TGTGCCAGCAGCTCAATCCAAGAGACCCAGTACTTC TRBJ2-5 TRBV13 - -
CASSPQATLTDTQYF TGCGCCAGCAGCCCCCAGGCGACGCTGACAGATACGCAGTATTTT TRBJ2-3 TRBV5-1 - -
CASSRGTEAFF TGTGCCAGTAGTAGAGGGACTGAAGCTTTCTTT TRBJ1-1 TRBV19 - -
CASSGGVERTQETQYF TGTGCCAGCAGTGGGGGGGTAGAAAGAACGCAAGAGACCCAGTACTTC TRBJ2-5 TRBV2 - -
CASSEQGLPEAFF TGTGCCAGCAGCGAGCAGGGGCTCCCTGAAGCTTTCTTT TRBJ1-1 TRBV9 - -
CASSTTGNYEQYF TGCGCCAGCAGCACCACAGGCAACTACGAGCAGTACTTC TRBJ2-7 TRBV5-1 - -
CASSLAGPSYEQYF TGTGCCAGCAGCTTAGCGGGACCGTCCTACGAGCAGTACTTC TRBJ2-7 TRBV7-6 - -
CASSKNPQGGTEAFF TGTGCCAGCAGCAAAAATCCACAGGGGGGCACTGAAGCTTTCTTT TRBJ1-1 TRBV14 TRBD1 -
CASSLGLGVRYEQYF TGTGCCAGCAGCTTAGGGTTGGGAGTGAGGTACGAGCAGTACTTC TRBJ2-7 TRBV7-9 - -
CASSDSSGGTDTQYF TGTGCCAGCAGTGACTCTAGCGGGGGCACAGATACGCAGTATTTT TRBJ2-3 TRBV6-4 TRBD2 medium-sized
CASSYSVGELVTEAFF TGTGCCAGCAGTTACTCGGTCGGGGAATTAGTAACTGAAGCTTTCTTT TRBJ1-1 TRBV6-5 - -
CASSGTGLAGELFF TGTGCCAGTAGCGGGACAGGGCTCGCCGGGGAGCTGTTTTTT TRBJ2-2 TRBV19 TRBD1 -
CASSWDRRLDYGYTF TGTGCCAGCAGCTGGGACCGGAGGCTAGACTATGGCTACACCTTC TRBJ1-2 TRBV5-6 - -
CACSHGRGFANQPQHF TGTGCCTGCAGCCACGGGAGGGGGTTTGCAAATCAGCCCCAGCATTTT TRBJ1-5 TRBV6-6 - -
CASRLLLEETQYF TGTGCCAGCAGGCTTCTATTAGAAGAGACCCAGTACTTC TRBJ2-5 TRBV2 - once
CASSGTGLLTGELFF TGTGCCAGCAGTGGGACAGGCCTACTCACCGGGGAGCTGTTTTTT TRBJ2-2 TRBV9 TRBD1 -
CASTSPDRGGNTEAFF TGTGCCAGCACCTCGCCGGACAGGGGAGGAAACACTGAAGCTTTCTTT TRBJ1-1 TRBV7-9 TRBD1 -
CASGGGRGEKLFF TGTGCCAGCGGAGGAGGAAGAGGGGAAAAACTGTTTTTT TRBJ1-4 TRBV7-9 - -
CASSLVYEQYF TGTGCCAGCAGCTTGGTGTACGAGCAGTACTTC TRBJ2-7 TRBV5-5 - -
CASSQDRELNEKLFF TGCGCCAGCAGCCAAGACCGCGAATTAAATGAAAAACTGTTTTTT TRBJ1-4 TRBV4-1 - -
CASSQGQLAGVDEQFF TGCGCCAGCAGCCAAGGTCAACTAGCGGGGGTGGATGAGCAGTTCTTC TRBJ2-1 TRBV4-1 TRBD2 -
CASSQGPGGPYEQYF TGCGCCAGCAGCCAAGGTCCGGGGGGCCCCTACGAGCAGTACTTC TRBJ2-7 TRBV4-1 - -
CASSPQESYEQYF TGTGCCAGCAGCCCCCAAGAATCCTACGAGCAGTACTTC TRBJ2-7 TRBV11-2 - -
CASSQVQGGVYGYTF TGCGCCAGCAGCCAAGTTCAGGGGGGGGTCTATGGCTACACCTTC TRBJ1-2 TRBV4-1 TRBD1 once
CAWSLWVGNNEQFF TGTGCCTGGAGTCTCTGGGTAGGGAACAATGAGCAGTTCTTC TRBJ2-1 TRBV30 - -
CASSEGSGNTIYF TGTGCCAGCAGTGAAGGGAGTGGAAACACCATATATTTT TRBJ1-3 TRBV6-1 - -
CASSPTGTTNEKLFF TGTGCCAGCAGCCCCACCGGGACAACTAATGAAAAACTGTTTTTT TRBJ1-4 TRBV7-9 - -
CASSQGTGANEQFF TGCGCCAGCAGCCAAGGGACAGGGGCAAATGAGCAGTTCTTC TRBJ2-1 TRBV4-3 TRBD1 few
CASSPDRDLSIFSEQFF TGTGCCAGCAGCCCCGATAGGGACTTATCTATTTTCAGTGAGCAGTTCTTC TRBJ2-1 TRBV11-1 - -
CASSLSQGDEQYF TGTGCCAGCAGTTTATCTCAGGGAGACGAGCAGTACTTC TRBJ2-7 TRBV27 - -
CASSQDYRDEEKLFF TGCGCCAGCAGCCAAGATTACAGGGATGAAGAAAAACTGTTTTTT TRBJ1-4 TRBV4-3 - -
CASSFARDTYEQYF TGCGCCAGCAGCTTCGCTCGGGACACCTACGAGCAGTACTTC TRBJ2-7 TRBV5-1 - -
CASSPSGRGNEQFF TGTGCCAGCAGTCCCAGCGGGAGAGGGAATGAGCAGTTCTTC TRBJ2-1 TRBV6-5 TRBD2 -
CASSAFVGPSFEQYF TGTGCCAGCAGCGCCTTTGTGGGCCCTAGTTTCGAGCAGTACTTC TRBJ2-7 TRBV9 - -
CASSYQPYEQYF TGTGCCAGCAGTTACCAACCCTACGAGCAGTACTTC TRBJ2-7 TRBV6-6 - -
CASSKKMWDSGNTIYF TGTGCCAGCAGCAAAAAAATGTGGGACTCTGGAAACACCATATATTTT TRBJ1-3 TRBV7-9 - -
CASSQSANRGLPYEQYF TGCGCCAGCAGTCAATCTGCCAACAGGGGGCTCCCTTACGAGCAGTACTTC TRBJ2-7 TRBV23-1 TRBD1 -
CASSSVGETAKAFF TGTGCCAGCAGTTCGGTAGGGGAAACAGCGAAAGCTTTCTTT TRBJ1-1 TRBV27 - -
CASSLGTLGSNSPLHF TGTGCCAGCAGCTTAGGGACACTGGGGAGTAATTCACCCCTCCACTTT TRBJ1-6 TRBV5-8 - -
CASRQNTGELFF TGTGCCAGCAGACAGAACACCGGGGAGCTGTTTTTT TRBJ2-2 TRBV6-9 - once
CASSQWTGGTEAFF TGTGCCAGCAGCCAGTGGACAGGGGGCACTGAAGCTTTCTTT TRBJ1-1 TRBV13 TRBD1 -
CASARQGARNQPQHF TGTGCCAGTGCGCGACAGGGGGCGCGCAATCAGCCCCAGCATTTT TRBJ1-5 TRBV19 TRBD1 -
CASSSRTAYEQYF TGTGCCAGTAGTTCGCGGACAGCCTACGAGCAGTACTTC TRBJ2-7 TRBV19 - -
CASSAGNTGELFF TGTGCCAGCAGCGCTGGGAACACCGGGGAGCTGTTTTTT TRBJ2-2 TRBV6-4 - few
CASSSRTGLFEQYF TGTGCCAGCAGTTCGAGGACAGGCCTTTTTGAGCAGTACTTC TRBJ2-7 TRBV27 TRBD1 -
CASSIEGTGYETYNEQFF TGTGCCAGTAGTATAGAGGGGACAGGCTACGAAACCTACAATGAGCAGTTCTTC TRBJ2-1 TRBV19 TRBD1 once
CASSDGGVSYTF TGTGCCAGCAGTGACGGCGGGGTGAGCTACACCTTC TRBJ1-2 TRBV2 - -
CASSPDYGYEQYF TGTGCCAGCTCACCCGATTACGGCTACGAGCAGTACTTC TRBJ2-7 TRBV18 - -
CSVEERRDYGYTF TGCAGCGTTGAGGAGAGGCGTGACTATGGCTACACCTTC TRBJ1-2 TRBV29-1 - -
CASSAGQGWKSNYGYTF TGTGCCAGTAGCGCAGGACAGGGGTGGAAATCTAACTATGGCTACACCTTC TRBJ1-2 TRBV19 TRBD1 -